The T cell receptor (beta chain) described here comes from a study of blood T cells in healthy people across ages. The wider study: Capture via template switching afforded approximately one barcoded beta molecule per two T cells.

The study's findings and limits: Across the age range, TCR beta diversity per million T cells fell in a roughly linear way.

The second PCR ran roughly 6 to 11 cycles with a sample-barcoded 5' primer and J-beta primers. TCRdb re-called the 5' RACE reads with MiXCR, one entry per CDR3 protein. Of about 1,000,000 distinct CDR3 sequences listed, under 55% are singletons. Germline CDR1 SEHNR, CDR2 FQNEAQ (reference sequence). Trimming took 5 bases from V and 0 from J, leaving 11 bases between them. This CDR3 contains 15 residues. Caucasian, healthy and from Russia, the donors were aged between about 6 and 90. The amount of total RNA extracted per sample was at least 5.5 micrograms. Details on this clonotype: What it binds is unknown.

This clonotype originated in a woman in her fifties or sixties in good health. Sequencing input: blood. V and J are TRBV7-9 and TRBJ1-5; no clear D. CDR3 amino acids: CASSADLHSNQPQHF. CDR3 coding DNA: TGTGCCAGCAGCGCGGACTTACATAGCAATCAGCCCCAGCATTTT.